Each of the 12 T cell receptor beta chains below was sequenced from the same sample in a study of patients and donors after allogeneic stem cell transplantation. TCRdb independently ran MiXCR on the RT-PCR reads; one entry per CDR3 protein. This sample has some 230,000 distinct CDR3 sequences, with around 14% found just once. The sequencing sample was made of blood, either unsorted or a sorted T cell fraction (not recorded which). The receptors originated from a human donor who was either an allogeneic HSCT recipient or a stem cell or donor lymphocyte infusion donor (not recorded which). It is not recorded whose cells these are; they may come from a transplant donor.

This clonotype has only a few counts. The chain links TRBV30 to TRBJ2-2; D gene unclear. CDR3 length equals 13 residues. Germline CDR1 and CDR2: GTSNPN and SVGIG (reference sequence). The germline V and J ends were trimmed by 3 bases and 1 base, with 6 bases remaining between them. CDR3 sequence (DNA): TGTGCCTGGAGGATGCAGAACACCGGGGAGCTGTTTTTT. Its protein product is CAWRMQNTGELFF.

Many counts were recorded for this clonotype. The chain combines TRBV5-1 with TRBJ2-7; 7 nucleotides line up with TRBD2. The CDR3 loop spans 18 amino acids. The germline CDR1 and CDR2 sequences are SGHRS and YFSETQ. Germline trimming cut 4 bases from V and 0 bases from J; bases unmatched to any gene: 16. In DNA, the CDR3 is TGCGCCAGCAGCCCAAACCTCATTCAGCGGGGCAACTCCTACGAGCAGTACTTC. It yields the protein CASSPNLIQRGNSYEQYF.

The chain recombines TRBV7-2 with TRBJ2-1, with D possibly matching TRBD2 (6 bases). The length of the CDR3 is 15 residues. Trimming took off 5 bases at V and 7 bases at J, with 18 bases between the two ends. Germline V gives CDR1 SGHTA, CDR2 FQGNSA. In DNA form, the CDR3 reads TGTGCCAGCAGCCCCCTCGGGGGAAGGAGTAATGAGCAGTTCTTC. This translates into CASSPLGGRSNEQFF.

The table lists this clonotype with many counts. This chain uses TRBV5-1 with TRBJ2-2; D is possibly TRBD1 or TRBD2 (5 bases each). This CDR3 has 14 amino acids. Per the germline V gene, CDR1 is SGHRS and CDR2 is YFSETQ. Trimming left V 4 bases short and J 7 bases short, with 14 bases between. The CDR3 loop is CASSPGTDGGELFF. CDR3 coding DNA: TGCGCCAGCAGCCCCGGGACGGATGGCGGGGAGCTGTTTTTT.

V is TRBV20-1 and J is TRBJ2-4; either TRBD1 or TRBD2 may fit D (5 bases each). This CDR3 spans 13 amino acids. Germline V gene lookup returns CDR1 DFQATT and CDR2 SNEGSKA (reference sequence). Between the trimmed V and J ends, which lost 3 bases and 8 bases, there was a span of 14 bases. CDR3 nucleotide sequence: TGCAGTGCTAGCGGGGACCCGACAGACATTCAGTACTTC. As protein: CSASGDPTDIQYF.

In its sample, this clonotype was seen many times. DNA for the CDR3: TGCAGCGTTGAAGATAGAAAGAGAGATCGCAGTAGAGTATATGGCTACACCTTC. It encodes CSVEDRKRDRSRVYGYTF. The genes are TRBV29-1 and TRBJ1-2; D is undetermined. Trimming left V 0 bases short and J 5 bases short, with 25 bases between. Per the germline V gene, CDR1 is SQVTM and CDR2 is ANQGSEA. There are 18 residues in the CDR3.

The chain has TRBV20-1 and TRBJ2-3; 12 nucleotides match TRBD2. Trimming removed 6 bases from V and 6 bases from J; junction bases left unmatched: 7. CDR1 and CDR2 (germline): DFQATT, SNEGSKA (reference sequence). The CDR3 has 14 amino acids. CDR3 protein: CSAGGTSGRDTQYF. DNA of the CDR3: TGCAGTGCGGGGGGAACTAGCGGGAGGGATACGCAGTATTTT.

The V gene is TRBV24-1, the J gene TRBJ2-1; 7 bases are a match to TRBD1. This CDR3 is 15 amino acids long. J gave up 6 bases and V 4 bases, and 8 bases lay outside the gene matches. Germline CDR1 is KGHDR and CDR2 is SFDVKD. CDR3 loop: CATSDLKRQGNEQFF. CDR3 coding DNA: TGTGCCACCAGTGACCTAAAAAGACAGGGCAATGAGCAGTTCTTC.

This clonotype was observed at least ten times. Relative to the germline gene, one junction end is altered; a read error may explain this. This chain links TRBV7-2 with TRBJ2-7; no definite D call. CDR1 and CDR2 (germline): SGHTA, FQGNSA. The CDR3 is made up of 11 amino acids. The CDR3 reads CASSLDYAQYF. The CDR3 DNA reads TGTGCCAGCAGCTTAGACTACGCGCAGTACTTC.

CDR3 loop: CASSQGGTRTGYTF. CDR3 coding DNA: TGTGCCAGCAGCCAAGGTGGAACAAGGACGGGCTACACCTTC. The chain combines TRBV3-1 with TRBJ1-2; D gene ambiguous. The CDR3 length is 14 residues. V was cut by 1 base and J by 8 bases, with 14 bases left in between. The germline V gene has CDR1 LGHDT and CDR2 YNNKEL (reference sequence).

This clonotype came up many times. One end of the junction is discordant with germline, which a read error may explain. CDR3 region: CSVEAGPYGYTF. The CDR3 DNA is TGCAGCGTGGAAGCAGGTCCCTATGGCTACACCTTC. J is TRBJ1-2 and V is TRBV29-1, with D unclear. In germline, CDR1 is SQVTM, CDR2 ANQGSEA. The CDR3 is made up of 12 amino acids. Full variable domain (outside the CDR3, taken from reference TRBV29-1 and TRBJ1-2): SAVISQKPSRDICQRGTSLTIQCQVDSQVTMMFWYRQQPGQSLTLIATANQGSEATYESGFVIDKFPISRPNLTFSTLTVSNMSPEDSSIYLCSVEAGPYGYTFGSGTRLTVV.

This clonotype was counted ten times or more. This chain joins TRBV6-1 and TRBJ1-4, with 7 bases identical to TRBD1. CDR3 size: 16 residues. V gave up 1 base and J gave up 7 bases; unmatched junction bases: 9. Germline V lookup: CDR1 MNHNS, CDR2 SASEGT. CDR3 amino acids: CASSEVGGFVGEKLFF. As DNA, the CDR3 is TGTGCCAGCAGTGAAGTAGGGGGCTTCGTGGGTGAAAAACTGTTTTTT.